Below, one T cell receptor (beta chain) is given with its context. The source of the sample is a study of cytomegalovirus exposure and HLA in healthy donors. The CDR3 sequence is 14 residues long. Trimming removed 7 bases at V and 3 bases at J, with 15 bases between. Germline CDR1 MDHEN, CDR2 SYDVKM. PCR used 60 Vbeta primers and 13 Jbeta primers. Measured with immunoSEQ multiplex PCR; TCRdb has only the in-frame clones, and not every one. The repertoire has 95,000 to 120,000 clones, 67% of them found once; the top ten carry 7.5% to 9%. The chain combines TRBV28 with TRBJ1-1; no reliable D call. The TCR originated in a young man in good health and CMV-seropositive. Sample: PBMCs. Written as DNA, the CDR3 is TGTGCCAGCAATGATCCGGGAGTCGACACTGAAGCTTTCTTT. Encoded protein: CASNDPGVDTEAFF.